The sequence of this T cell receptor (beta chain) was determined in a study of naive and memory T cell subsets. Broader study findings: Possibly reflecting memory cells re-expressing CD45RA, a few larger clonotypes occurred in naive repertoires, especially CD8.

V shed 6 bases and J shed 4 bases, with 13 bases lying between them. The CDR3 has 13 amino acids. Germline loops: CDR1 DFQATT, CDR2 SNEGSKA (reference sequence). Two oligonucleotides, mixed equimolar, formed the beta constant-region primer covering TRBC1 and TRBC2. The ligated cDNA underwent four PCR rounds using SP2 and nested alpha and beta constant-region primers. One entry per CDR3 protein, called by TCRdb with MiXCR from the UMI-ligation and nested PCR reads. The table includes about 150,000 distinct CDR3 sequences, 20% to 25% detected once. This clonotype was counted between two and nine times. Its target is not known.

Sequences were obtained from naive CD4+ T cells from blood. This sequence was found in a human donor in good health. The chain couples TRBV20-1 to TRBJ2-1, with D perhaps TRBD1 or TRBD2 (5 bases each). CDR3 loop: CSALGDRYNEQFF. CDR3 nucleotides: TGCAGTGCCCTGGGAGACAGATACAATGAGCAGTTCTTC.